This T cell receptor (beta chain) was documented in a study of memory CD4+ T cells and cytomegalovirus serostatus. This clone was detected only once. Profiled with immunoSEQ multiplex PCR; TCRdb holds only in-frame clones, not every one. This sample has 30,000 to 45,000 clones, with approximately 79% found just once. The germline V gene encodes CDR1 SGHNT and CDR2 YYREEE (reference sequence). The CDR3 consists of 16 residues. The V end was cut by 6 bases, the J end by 5 bases, with 23 bases between. The sort gate was single viable CD3+CD4+CD8-CD45RO+ cells for memory CD4+ T cells. This clonotype was obtained from an adult in good health and CMV-seropositive. The material sequenced was memory CD4+ T cells from blood. The chain is built from TRBV5-4 and TRBJ2-5, with no clear D. Here the CDR3 reads CASTARAGRRSETQYF. The CDR3, as DNA: TGTGCCAGCACCGCGCGTGCAGGCAGACGTTCGGAGACCCAGTACTTC.